This T cell receptor beta chain was captured by sequencing in a study of graft-versus-host responses after intestinal transplantation. Turning to the study itself: In this cohort, recipients had multivisceral, liver-intestinal, or isolated intestinal transplants.

Remarks on this clone: Its antigen is not identified.

Here immunoSEQ multiplex PCR was the method, and the copy in TCRdb shows in-frame clones only, minus some. Here the sample spans 90,000 to 150,000 clones, 85% to 95% being singletons. Study results and caveats: Circulating GvH clone levels at their peak were associated with HvG declines (early post-transplant). Recipient-marrow GvH clones were detected, some having first appeared in ileum or blood.

The sequences come from unstimulated CD8+ T cells sorted from spleen or lymph node cells, collected before intestinal transplant. This sequence originates from a human donor who received an intestinal transplant.

The CDR3 DNA follows: TGTGCCAGTAGTATAGATTGGACTAGTGGGGGTCCCTACGAGCAGTACTTC. It is translated as CASSIDWTSGGPYEQYF. The genes are TRBV19 and TRBJ2-7, with 7 bases fitting TRBD2. Germline trimming cut 0 bases from V and 2 bases from J; bases unmatched to any gene: 10. This CDR3 is 17 amino acids long. The germline V gene has CDR1 LNHDA and CDR2 SQIVND (reference sequence).